This paragraph covers one T cell receptor beta chain sequence. The target of this receptor is not known. No much larger clone exists at a distance of one base, and base qualities are not known. The data belong to a study of blood T cells in healthy people across ages (dated by TCRdb to about 2015). For context, the study as a whole: Template switching captured roughly one uniquely barcoded TCR beta cDNA molecule per two T cells in model experiments. The study measured age-related changes in TCR beta repertoire diversity using deep sequencing normalized with unique cDNA molecular identifiers. Donors were grouped into four age groups: young (average roughly 16 years), middle-aged (roughly 40), aged (around 60) and long-lived (around 80). Donors of different ages were randomly distributed across sequencing lanes to avoid experimental bias. The study analyzed two additional independent replicas of 1 million unique cDNA reads from the same blood draw for two donors, one aged 18 to 30 and one aged 80 or older.

CDR1 and CDR2, per the germline V gene (reference sequence), are SEHNR and FQNEAQ. V loses 2 bases of germline sequence and J loses 5 bases, and the interval between the two ends is 12 bases. The CDR3 starts with the cysteine, ends with the phenylalanine, and has 15 residues. CDR3 DNA is the only sequence kept; it has 45 bases, read in frame from the first base. The library was generated by 5' RACE. The second PCR ran for about 7 to 11 cycles and used a J-beta primer mix along with a sample-barcoded 5' primer. A template-switch 5' adaptor carrying 12 random nucleotides introduced a unique molecular identifier onto each TCR beta cDNA molecule. Each sample yielded at least 2.5 million CDR3-containing paired-end reads. First-strand cDNA synthesis was performed from all RNA using the Mint cDNA synthesis kit, with priming by a TRBC-specific oligonucleotide. After uracil-DNA glycosylase treatment, a first 18-cycle PCR used universal primers M1SS and BC2_uni_R on all cDNA. Per the source publication's procedure: For normalization, 1 million high-quality reads, each with a distinct molecular identifier, were randomly selected from each sample. Instead of being binned into consensus sequences, reads that shared molecular identifiers were thrown out. MiTCR, set to a Q25 quality threshold and the strictest error-elimination algorithm, was used for CDR3 identification, clonotype clustering and error correction. A nonparametric unseen species model with Euler transformation was used to estimate lower-bound total TCR beta diversity. TCRdb's own reprocessing of the public reads used fastp at Q25 and MiXCR and kept productive beta chains. Records with the same CDR3 protein are collapsed into one entry carrying the most frequent genes and DNA. TCRdb, not the authors, supplied the V and J calls. This sample has approximately 1,700,000 distinct CDR3 sequences in its table, and around 42% of those were observed once. The ten largest make up 20% to 25% of the sample.

Broader findings and caveats from the paper: Compared with the aged group, the long-lived group had more naive CD4+ T cells, fewer expanded clones and increased TCR diversity, a pattern suggesting age selection. The percentage of naive T cells measured by flow cytometry correlated strongly with observed TCR beta diversity. Total diversity estimates from one million sequenced T cells were considered lower bounds and underestimates. Because profiling used bulk unsorted PBMCs, naive and antigen-experienced compartments could not be compared conclusively. Because the CMV infection status of the donors was unknown, age-related changes in expanded clonotypes may potentially have been confounded. As age increased, observed TCR beta diversity per million T cells dropped in a roughly linear way, and a significant reduction was already evident by age roughly 36.

The roughly 39 donors, aged about 6 to 95 years, were systemically healthy Caucasian individuals from Russia. Ten milliliters of peripheral blood were drawn from each donor into EDTA-treated Vacutainer tubes. Ficoll-Paque density-gradient centrifugation was used to isolate PBMCs, with at least 6 million obtained per sample. Total RNA was extracted from PBMCs with Trizol reagent, with at least 6 micrograms obtained per sample. The percentages of naive CD45RAhigh/CD27high T cells were determined by flow cytometry on a PBMC aliquot from every donor. This clonotype was sampled from a human donor in good health. This sequence uses TRBV7-9 and TRBJ1-4, with a tentative D gene TRBD1 over 6 matching bases. Sequencing was carried out using blood. Here is the DNA: TGTGCCAGCAGCTTAAATGGGGGGCAGAATGAAAAACTGTTTTTT. This gives the protein CASSLNGGQNEKLFF.